This TCR beta chain was observed in a study of blood T cell repertoires in COVID-19. Study context: There were acute and convalescent COVID-19 samples, and they came from the United States, Italy and Spain. The analysed material was cDNA or gDNA that came from T cells, B-cell-depleted T cells, or PBMCs.

Original handling: Reference gene primer amplification gave nucleated cell count estimates. Only in-frame clones appear in the TCRdb table, and some are missing; sequencing was by immunoSEQ multiplex PCR. That table furnishes V, J and clone size, whereas the DNA furnished D and trimming. The data hold roughly 160,000 clones, with 70% to 90% observed a single time. Deletions cut 2 bases from V and 6 bases from J, with 11 bases between. Germline V CDR1 and CDR2: MNHEY, SVGEGT. This CDR3 is 14 amino acids long. The V gene is TRBV6-2 or TRBV6-3, the J gene TRBJ1-5, with D maybe TRBD1 (5 bases). Sequenced input: peripheral blood. This TCR was sampled from a man between 35 and 55 years old with acute or convalescent COVID-19. For the CDR3, the DNA is TGTGCCAGCAGTTACAATGGGGGGACTCAGCCCCAGCATTTT. Its protein is CASSYNGGTQPQHF.